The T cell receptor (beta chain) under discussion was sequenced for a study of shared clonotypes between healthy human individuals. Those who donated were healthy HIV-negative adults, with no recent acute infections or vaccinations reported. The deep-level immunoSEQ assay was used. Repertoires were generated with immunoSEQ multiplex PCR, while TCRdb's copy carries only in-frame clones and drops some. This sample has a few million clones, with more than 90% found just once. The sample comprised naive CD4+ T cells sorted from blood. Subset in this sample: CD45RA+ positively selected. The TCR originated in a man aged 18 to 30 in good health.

The CDR3 DNA sequence: TGTGCCAGCAGCTTCTACGGGATCGTCAATGAGCAGTTCTTC. Protein: CASSFYGIVNEQFF. V usage is TRBV5-5 and J usage is TRBJ2-1; D may be TRBD2 (5 bases). The CDR3 has 14 residues. The germline V and J ends were trimmed by 2 bases and 6 bases, with 12 bases remaining between them. Germline loops: CDR1 SGHKS, CDR2 YYEKEE (reference sequence).